The 29 T cell receptor beta chains reported below all come from one sample, sequenced in a study of shared clonotypes between healthy human individuals. Clones were read by immunoSEQ multiplex PCR, and TCRdb kept only the in-frame ones, dropping some. The sample holds just under 350,000 clones, around four fifths seen once. The specimen was memory CD4+ T cells sorted from blood. Subset: CD45RA-negative fraction. These receptor sequences come from a man in his thirties or forties in good health.

In this sample, this clone turned up a few times. The gene calls are TRBV30 and TRBJ1-5, with D uncertain. Trimming cost V 2 bases and J 6 bases, with 11 bases left between them. Looked up from germline, CDR1 is GTSNPN and CDR2 is SVGIG (reference sequence). There are 13 residues in the CDR3. The CDR3 is CAWSLAEGQPQHF. The CDR3 DNA reads TGTGCCTGGAGTTTAGCTGAAGGTCAGCCCCAGCATTTT.

The rearrangement joins TRBV5-1 to TRBJ1-1; D gene unclear. The V end was cut by 4 bases, the J end by 10 bases, with 20 bases between. This CDR3 comprises 14 residues. Per the germline V gene, CDR1 is SGHRS and CDR2 is YFSETQ. The CDR3 DNA reads as TGCGCCAGCAGCCTGACGTCCGAAGCAAGAGCAGCTTTCTTT. Translating gives CASSLTSEARAAFF.

The chain carries TRBV6-6 and TRBJ2-1; 8 nucleotides line up with TRBD2. The germline V gene encodes CDR1 MNHNY and CDR2 SVGAGI (reference sequence). V gave up 5 bases and J gave up 6 bases; unmatched junction bases: 9. The CDR3 contains 15 residues. CDR3 amino acids: CASSSGSGQINEQFF. As DNA, the CDR3 is TGTGCCAGCAGTAGCGGGAGCGGGCAAATCAATGAGCAGTTCTTC.

V and J are TRBV5-5 and TRBJ2-5; 7 bases match TRBD1. Germline V gene lookup returns CDR1 SGHKS and CDR2 YYEKEE (reference sequence). J was trimmed by 1 base and V by 0 bases; bases with no gene match: 9. The CDR3 totals 17 residues. CDR3 residues: CASSLVHSGTAQETQYF. The CDR3 DNA reads TGTGCCAGCAGCTTGGTACACTCCGGGACAGCCCAAGAGACCCAGTACTTC.

The V gene is TRBV18, the J gene TRBJ1-4, with D tentatively TRBD1 (5 bases). This CDR3 spans 15 amino acids. The V end was cut by 6 bases, the J end by 8 bases, with 19 bases between. Germline V gene sequence: CDR1 KGHSH, CDR2 LQKENI. The CDR3 protein is CASSRASGGGEKLFF. DNA for the CDR3: TGTGCCAGCTCCCGTGCGTCGGGGGGAGGCGAAAAACTGTTTTTT.

This clone was seen more than once but under ten times. The V call is TRBV5-6, the J call TRBJ2-5; no definite D call. Trimming removed 1 base from V and 2 bases from J, with 6 bases in between. Per germline, CDR1 SGHDT and CDR2 YYEEEE. CDR3 length: 13 residues. The CDR3 nucleotides are TGTGCCAGCAGCTTGACGCCGCAAGAGACCCAGTACTTC. It yields the protein CASSLTPQETQYF.

The chain couples TRBV2 to TRBJ2-5, with TRBD1 as a possible D gene (6 bases). This CDR3 has 13 amino acids. V dropped 5 bases and J dropped 2 bases, with 9 bases sitting between them. CDR1 is SNHLY, CDR2 FYNNEI, per germline. CDR3 sequence reads: CASSTGIQETQYF. CDR3 DNA: TGTGCCAGCAGTACAGGGATTCAAGAGACCCAGTACTTC.

The V gene is TRBV6-5, the J gene TRBJ1-2, with 7 bases that match TRBD1. CDR3 length: 13 residues. Trimming took 6 bases from V and 8 from J; bases not matched to a gene: 9. Germline CDR1 reads MNHEY; CDR2 reads SVGAGI. CDR3 sequence: CASRPTGHEGYTF. The CDR3 DNA is TGTGCCAGCAGACCGACAGGGCATGAGGGCTACACCTTC.

The J gene is TRBJ2-1, the V gene TRBV9; 9 bases agree with TRBD1. Germline V gene sequence: CDR1 SGDLS, CDR2 YYNGEE. The CDR3 has 16 residues. Losses at the gene ends were 4 bases for V and 1 base for J; bases not matched to a gene: 6. CDR3 sequence reads: CASSPRTGVSYNEQFF. CDR3 DNA sequence: TGTGCCAGCAGCCCAAGGACAGGGGTGTCCTACAATGAGCAGTTCTTC.

This clone was observed at least ten times. V is TRBV5-4 and J is TRBJ2-3; TRBD2 matches at 9 bases. The V segment lost 2 bases and the J segment 15 bases; nucleotides outside the gene matches: 7. Germline CDR1 and CDR2: SGHNT and YYREEE (reference sequence). The CDR3 spans 12 residues. This CDR3 reads CASSFLAGAEYF. DNA of the CDR3: TGTGCCAGCAGCTTCTTAGCGGGGGCCGAATATTTT.

The chain is built from TRBV12-5 and TRBJ2-1, with D possibly being TRBD1 (6 bases). Trimming cost V 0 bases and J 7 bases, with 16 bases left between them. CDR3 length: 16 residues. Looked up from germline, CDR1 is LGHNT and CDR2 is FRNRAP. The CDR3 here is CASGLVVAGAVNEQFF. CDR3 DNA sequence: TGTGCTAGTGGTTTGGTGGTAGCAGGGGCTGTTAATGAGCAGTTCTTC.

This clone showed up many times. This rearrangement joins TRBV7-9 to TRBJ1-1; D gene ambiguous. The CDR3 consists of 13 residues. V was shortened by 7 bases and J by 5 bases, with 14 bases between the two germline ends. CDR1 is SEHNR, CDR2 FQNEAQ, per germline (reference sequence). The CDR3 nucleotides are TGTGCCAGCACCACCGGGGATGGGACTGAAGCTTTCTTT. Translation: CASTTGDGTEAFF.

The chain is built from TRBV6-4 and TRBJ2-1, with no clear D. The V end lost 6 bases, the J end lost 0 bases, and 12 bases lay between the germline ends. The germline V gene has CDR1 MRHNA and CDR2 SNTAGT. The CDR3 is 15 residues long. This CDR3 reads CASSPQISSYNEQFF. In DNA form, the CDR3 reads TGTGCCAGCAGCCCTCAAATTAGCTCCTACAATGAGCAGTTCTTC.

This clone was detected only once. V and J are TRBV9 and TRBJ2-3; D tentatively fits TRBD1 or TRBD2 (6 bases each). Germline values: CDR1 SGDLS, CDR2 YYNGEE. CDR3 length: 14 amino acids. V was cut by 2 bases and J by 4 bases, with 11 bases left in between. This CDR3 reads CASSVGGESDTQYF. CDR3 bases: TGTGCCAGCAGCGTGGGGGGCGAGTCAGATACGCAGTATTTT. Full variable domain (missing parts from reference TRBV9 and TRBJ2-3): DSGVTQTPKHLITATGQRVTLRCSPRSGDLSVYWYQQSLDQGLQFLIQYYNGEERAKGNILERFSAQQFPDLHSELNLSSLELGDSALYFCASSVGGESDTQYFGPGTRLTVL.

The chain combines TRBV7-8 with TRBJ1-5, with D unresolved. CDR1 and CDR2 from the germline V gene are SGHVS and FQNEAQ. V lost 1 base and J lost 1, with 14 bases in between. This CDR3 is built from 17 residues. The CDR3 loop reads CASSLDRAKASNQPQHF. The CDR3 nucleotides read TGTGCCAGCAGCTTAGATAGGGCGAAAGCCAGCAATCAGCCCCAGCATTTT. Supplemented by reference TRBV7-8 and TRBJ1-5, the full variable domain reads GAGVSQSPRYKVAKRGQDVALRCDPISGHVSLFWYQQALGQGPEFLTYFQNEAQLDKSGLPSDRFFAERPEGSVSTLKIQRTQQEDSAVYLCASSLDRAKASNQPQHFGDGTRLSIL.

V is TRBV2 and J is TRBJ2-6, with TRBD1 as a possible D gene (6 bases). The CDR3 is 16 residues long. Germline V lookup: CDR1 SNHLY, CDR2 FYNNEI. V was trimmed by 7 bases and J by 0 bases, leaving 13 bases between them. CDR3 protein: CASKGGTASGANVLTF. CDR3 nucleotide sequence: TGTGCCAGCAAAGGGGGTACCGCCTCTGGGGCCAACGTCCTGACTTTC.

This sequence joins TRBV9 and TRBJ1-1; D remains ambiguous. The germline V gene encodes CDR1 SGDLS and CDR2 YYNGEE. Trimming left V 4 bases short and J 1 base short, with 11 bases between. This CDR3 region has 14 residues. The CDR3, as DNA: TGTGCCAGCAGCCCCTGGGTGGGGAACACTGAAGCTTTCTTT. It translates to CASSPWVGNTEAFF. The full variable domain, its missing parts supplied by reference TRBV9 and TRBJ1-1, is DSGVTQTPKHLITATGQRVTLRCSPRSGDLSVYWYQQSLDQGLQFLIQYYNGEERAKGNILERFSAQQFPDLHSELNLSSLELGDSALYFCASSPWVGNTEAFFGQGTRLTVV.

This clone has just one count. The genes are TRBV11-3 and TRBJ2-3; no firm D call. V lost 5 bases and J lost 4, with 10 bases in between. Germline lookup yields CDR1 SGHNT and CDR2 YENEEA. The CDR3 runs 13 residues. The chain's CDR3 is CASSPPSADTQYF. CDR3 in DNA: TGTGCCAGCAGCCCCCCCTCGGCAGATACGCAGTATTTT.

The gene calls are TRBV6-1 and TRBJ2-7; TRBD2 is a possible D gene (7 bases). V shed 6 bases and J shed 3 bases, with 15 bases lying between them. The germline V gene has CDR1 MNHNS and CDR2 SASEGT. This CDR3 spans 14 amino acids. The chain's CDR3 is CASRTGGQHYEQYF. The CDR3 DNA reads as TGTGCCAGCAGGACGGGGGGCCAGCACTACGAGCAGTACTTC.

The V call is TRBV28, the J call TRBJ1-1; no firm D call. The CDR3 runs to 14 residues. The ends were cut back, 5 bases at V and 6 bases at J, with 16 bases in the middle. Looked up from germline, CDR1 is MDHEN and CDR2 is SYDVKM. The CDR3 protein is CASSLRPRTAEAFF. CDR3 bases: TGTGCCAGCAGTCTAAGACCCCGGACGGCTGAAGCTTTCTTT.

The chain combines TRBV4-2 with TRBJ2-1; weak D call: TRBD2 (5 bases). CDR1 LGHNA and CDR2 YNFKEQ come from the germline V gene. V gave up 4 bases and J gave up 5 bases, with 12 bases separating them. The CDR3 has 14 residues. CDR3 amino acids: CASSRSGLNNEQFF. The CDR3 DNA follows: TGTGCCAGCAGCCGAAGTGGACTGAACAATGAGCAGTTCTTC.

The chain has TRBV4-1 and TRBJ1-1, with unresolved D. The V end was cut by 4 bases, the J end by 6 bases, with 15 bases between. There are 14 residues in the CDR3. CDR1 and CDR2 from the germline V gene are MGHRA and YSYEKL. CDR3 residues: CASSPLGQGAEAFF. DNA of the CDR3: TGCGCCAGCAGCCCCCTGGGCCAAGGCGCTGAAGCTTTCTTT.

This clone was observed a handful of times. The chain couples TRBV27 to TRBJ2-1; D possibly uses TRBD1 or TRBD2 (6 bases each). V was cut by 0 bases and J by 1 base, with 13 bases left in between. Germline-derived CDR1 and CDR2 are MNHEY and SMNVEV (reference sequence). The CDR3 runs 17 residues. CDR3 sequence reads: CASSLSGGRGSYNEQFF. The CDR3, as DNA: TGTGCCAGCAGTTTATCAGGGGGGCGGGGTTCCTACAATGAGCAGTTCTTC.

This chain connects TRBV13 to TRBJ2-7, with TRBD1 matching 7 bases. CDR3 size: 14 residues. Germline CDR1 PRHDT, CDR2 FYEKMQ (reference sequence). J gave up 0 bases and V 5 bases, and 4 bases lay outside the gene matches. CDR3 sequence reads: CASSPGQISYEQYF. In nucleotides, the CDR3 is TGTGCCAGCAGCCCGGGACAGATCTCCTACGAGCAGTACTTC.

The chain carries TRBV5-3 and TRBJ2-7; D is possibly TRBD2 (5 bases). TRBV5-3 is sorted into the ORF group, with uncertain function. Trimming stripped 2 bases from V and 7 bases from J, with 10 bases between. The CDR3 contains 12 residues. In DNA form, the CDR3 reads TGTGCCAGAAGCTTAGTCACGGGGGAGCAGTACTTC. Its protein product is CARSLVTGEQYF.

This clone was detected a few times. The chain has TRBV9 and TRBJ1-5; D not resolved. This CDR3 comprises 15 residues. V shed 3 bases and J shed 2 bases, with 12 bases lying between them. The germline V gene has CDR1 SGDLS and CDR2 YYNGEE. Here the CDR3 reads CASSASAFRNQPQHF. CDR3 sequence (DNA): TGTGCCAGCAGCGCTTCAGCCTTTCGCAATCAGCCCCAGCATTTT.

This chain uses TRBV11-2 with TRBJ2-7, with D possibly matching TRBD2 (5 bases). There are 14 residues in the CDR3. Trimming removed 3 bases from V and 2 bases from J, with 11 bases in between. The germline V gene encodes CDR1 SGHAT and CDR2 FQNNGV. This CDR3 is CASSFEGRTYEQYF. The CDR3 bases are TGTGCCAGCAGCTTCGAGGGCAGAACCTACGAGCAGTACTTC.

This rearrangement joins TRBV12-5 to TRBJ1-1; D is possibly TRBD1 (5 bases). CDR1 is LGHNT, CDR2 FRNRAP, per germline. Trimming cost V 1 base and J 3 bases, with 6 bases left between them. This CDR3 region has 13 residues. CDR3 DNA: TGTGCTAGTGGTTTGGGGGGCTACACTGAAGCTTTCTTT. Translation gives CASGLGGYTEAFF.

J is TRBJ1-4 and V is TRBV2; no clear D gene. The CDR3 runs 13 residues. Between the trimmed V and J ends, which lost 8 bases and 6 bases, there was a span of 13 bases. CDR1 is SNHLY and CDR2 is FYNNEI in the germline V gene. The CDR3 region is CASAQFGHEKLFF. The CDR3 DNA reads as TGTGCCAGCGCACAGTTTGGGCATGAAAAACTGTTTTTT.